This T cell receptor (beta chain) is from a study of shared clonotypes between healthy human individuals (dated by TCRdb to between 2020 and 2021). Background for the entire study: The cohort included a few men and a couple of women between 18 and 49 years of age. Per donor, three plates each were used for CD4 naive and CD4 memory, two for CD8 naive, and one for CD8 memory. The study deeply sequenced blood TCR repertoires of five healthy adults to estimate repertoire size and the extent of clonotype sharing between individuals. To increase sequencing depth and limit assay-specific biases, different laboratories used diverse techniques to prepare libraries and sequence TCR repertoires. Per donor, leukapheresis produced somewhere between about 0.94 and 10 billion PBMCs. Results the study describes overall, beyond this receptor: Incomplete sequencing was indicated by rarefaction of sorted-subset datasets, despite the large sequencing depth. Because the study included only a small number of donors, the genetic and exposure-history diversity represented was limited. Pairwise subsampling led to the expectation that sequencing depth would affect the degree of clonotype sharing among donors. Clonotypes shared by all four sorted-subset donors showed higher generation probabilities than non-shared clonotypes. Sampling was restricted to blood, and TCR repertoires in tissues likely differ from the TCR repertoires found in blood. Naive subsets generally had larger estimated clonotype richness than memory subsets. Sharing across a few donors was observed for about 5% of naive CD4, over 3% of naive CD8, about 2.3% of memory CD4, and about 0.4% of memory CD8 clonotypes.

The germline V gene gives CDR1 as SGHDT and CDR2 as YYEEEE. The CDR3, cysteine through phenylalanine, is 12 amino acids long. Solely the CDR3 DNA is kept, with 36 bases framed from the first base. V sheds 6 bases and J sheds 8 bases, leaving 12 bases between their ends. To note about this clone: Its antigen remains undetermined. Within one base of it there is no much larger clone, and no base qualities were kept.

The donors were healthy, HIV-negative adults who had no recently reported acute infections or vaccinations. Every donor was a Caucasian adult residing in Nashville, Tennessee, USA. CD4+ T cells were enriched through magnetic negative selection, after which naive cells were positively selected on CD45RA and the remaining negative fraction served as the memory subset. Blood was obtained by leukapheresis, after which PBMCs were separated by Ficoll-Histopaque density gradient centrifugation and cryopreserved in liquid nitrogen vapor phase. Analytical flow cytometry was used to check the purity and quantity of each magnetically sorted T cell population. Genomic DNA was isolated from every sorted fraction and measured by UV absorbance on a Nanodrop 2000c. Using the deep immunoSEQ assay, multiplex PCR amplified TCR CDR3 regions from genomic DNA. Extracted genomic DNA from each cell subset was spread evenly across all wells of several immunoSEQ 96-well plates, with each plate serving as a replicate. For sorted subsets, 150 to 250 ng genomic DNA, equal to 30,000 or so T cell genomes, was loaded into each replicate PCR. Purified libraries were measured with a Qubit 3.0 fluorometer, size-checked on a Bioanalyzer 2100, and measured again with the KAPA Library Quantification kit. Each immunoSEQ 96-well plate was sequenced on its own single-read 150-cycle Illumina NextSeq 550 flow cell. Processing in the source paper ran as follows. Because only junctional sequences without quality scores were contained in the immunoSEQ output, filtering matching that applied to full-length reads could not be performed. Sequences were annotated with PyIR, a Python wrapper for IgBLAST v1.9, and V/J genes and CDR3 were assigned using IMGT germline references. Reads with weak V/J assignments (E-value above 1e-6), missing CDR3, stop codons, out-of-frame junctions, or ambiguous translated residues were removed. V3J clonotypes were defined by identical inferred V gene, J gene, and CDR3 amino acid sequence. To compute the percentage overlap between repertoires, the number of shared unique clonotypes was divided by the size of the smaller repertoire. Three approaches were used to assess repertoire richness: RTK rarefaction, the Chao1 estimator, and Recon v2.1 estimates of unobserved clonotypes. For all TCRbeta clonotypes obtained by the gDNA method from a few donors, generation probabilities were computed with OLGA. TCRdb obtained this table from immuneACCESS and retained in-frame rearrangements with V and J assigned. These tables miss some clones; where compared with another copy, unresolved V genes account for less than half of the shortfall, and the remainder is unexplained. V, J and clone size are those of that table, while D and trimming were read from the DNA. The table for this sample lists about 1.1 million clones; 78% of them were counted only once. 0.5% to 0.6% of the sample goes to the ten largest clones.

The rearranged segments are TRBV5-6 and TRBJ2-1; the D gene is not confidently resolved. Input material: memory CD4+ T cells from PBMCs. Reading the label with the study, this specimen's cell subset or site is: CD45RA-negative fraction. This clonotype originated in a young man in good health. Some clones in this sample may be carry-over from other donors' samples. The CDR3 protein: CASTPPQDEQFF. The base sequence is TGTGCCAGCACCCCCCCCCAGGATGAGCAGTTCTTC.